Listed here are 12 T cell receptor beta chains from one sample, sequenced in a study of blood T cell repertoires in COVID-19. Data came from immunoSEQ multiplex PCR; TCRdb stores just in-frame clones and leaves some out. Among roughly 100,000 clones listed, roughly 79% were seen once. The sequencing sample was made of peripheral blood. These receptors were collected from a man at least 80 years old with COVID-19, enrolled during active disease.

V is TRBV5-1 and J is TRBJ2-3, with TRBD2 identical over 7 bases. CDR1 and CDR2 from the germline V gene are SGHRS and YFSETQ. This CDR3 comprises 15 residues. The trim removed 8 bases at V and 0 bases at J, leaving 9 bases unmatched. The CDR3 sequence: CASMLSGESTDTQYF. In nucleotides, the CDR3 is TGCGCCAGTATGCTCAGCGGGGAGAGCACAGATACGCAGTATTTT.

The chain has TRBV30 and TRBJ1-2; 7 nucleotides agree with TRBD1. Germline V gives CDR1 GTSNPN, CDR2 SVGIG (reference sequence). This CDR3 has 18 residues. The junction had 20 bases not matched to a gene; V was cut back by 3 bases and J by 4 bases. The CDR3 nucleotides are TGTGCCTGGAGCCACAGGGGTCCCACCCTCACTAAGCTCTATGGCTACACCTTC. It translates to CAWSHRGPTLTKLYGYTF.

This CDR3 reads CASSILGARSTEAFF. The CDR3 region has the DNA TGTGCCAGTAGTATTTTGGGGGCGCGGAGCACTGAAGCTTTCTTT. The chain links TRBV19 to TRBJ1-1; a weak D match, TRBD1 (6 bases). V dropped 3 bases and J dropped 4 bases, with 15 bases sitting between them. This CDR3 is built from 15 residues. CDR1 is LNHDA, CDR2 SQIVND, per germline (reference sequence).

The chain employs TRBV10-3 and TRBJ2-7; weak D call: TRBD1 (8 bases). In germline, CDR1 is ENHRY, CDR2 SYGVKD. The length of the CDR3 is 17 residues. The ends were cut back, 0 bases at V and 9 bases at J, with 24 bases in the middle. DNA of the CDR3: TGTGCCATCAGTGAGTCGGGTATGGGAGGGACAGGCTTTCTGCAGTACTTC. Translating gives CAISESGMGGTGFLQYF.

The chain combines TRBV3-1 (or the pseudogene TRBV3-2) with TRBJ2-4, with TRBD2 identical over 9 bases. The germline CDR1 and CDR2 sequences are LGHDT and YNNKEL (reference sequence). After removal of 0 bases from V and 2 bases from J, the junction contained 5 bases not matched to a gene. The CDR3 loop spans 17 amino acids. The CDR3 reads CASSQDPAGGTKNIQYF. The CDR3 DNA is TGTGCCAGCAGCCAAGACCCAGCGGGAGGAACCAAAAACATTCAGTACTTC.

This clone came up once. The rearrangement joins TRBV5-1 to TRBJ2-1, with a possible D match to TRBD1 (6 bases). V was clipped by 0 bases and J by 0 bases, with 16 bases between them. Germline assignment: CDR1 SGHRS and CDR2 YFSETQ. This CDR3 comprises 18 residues. The CDR3 DNA reads TGCGCCAGCAGCTTGGCCTCCCCCGGGACAAACTCCTACAATGAGCAGTTCTTC. It translates to CASSLASPGTNSYNEQFF. Full variable domain (remainder filled in from reference TRBV5-1 and TRBJ2-1): KAGVTQTPRYLIKTRGQQVTLSCSPISGHRSVSWYQQTPGQGLQFLFEYFSETQRNKGNFPGRFSGRQFSNSRSEMNVSTLELGDSALYLCASSLASPGTNSYNEQFFGPGTRLTVL.

The rearrangement uses TRBV6-1 and TRBJ1-5; 7 bases fit TRBD1. The CDR3 runs 14 residues. V gave up 2 bases and J gave up 2 bases; unmatched junction bases: 0. From germline, CDR1 is MNHNS and CDR2 SASEGT. The CDR3, as DNA: TGTGCCAGCAGTGAACAGGGGGGCAATCAGCCCCAGCATTTT. Translation: CASSEQGGNQPQHF.

This clone was found a few times. The chain is built from TRBV5-1 and TRBJ1-6; 12 bases line up with TRBD1. Germline loops: CDR1 SGHRS, CDR2 YFSETQ. There are 17 residues in the CDR3. The J segment lost 7 bases and the V segment lost 0 bases, leaving 5 bases of the junction unmatched. The CDR3 sequence is CASSLVDGTGGNSPLHF. CDR3 DNA: TGCGCCAGCAGCTTGGTAGACGGGACAGGGGGCAATTCACCCCTCCACTTT.

This clone was seen a handful of times. This chain uses TRBV11-2 with TRBJ2-5; D is possibly TRBD1 (5 bases). The CDR3 extends over 15 amino acids. The V end lost 6 bases, the J end lost 5 bases, and 19 bases lay between the germline ends. Germline CDR1 reads SGHAT; CDR2 reads FQNNGV. The CDR3 sequence is CASRTLRGGVETQYF. The CDR3 DNA is TGTGCCAGCAGAACACTAAGGGGTGGGGTGGAGACCCAGTACTTC. The full variable domain, rest sourced from reference TRBV11-2 and TRBJ2-5, is EAGVAQSPRYKIIEKRQSVAFWCNPISGHATLYWYQQILGQGPKLLIQFQNNGVVDDSQLPKDRFSAERLKGVDSTLKIQPAKLEDSAVYLCASRTLRGGVETQYFGPGTRLLVL.

V is TRBV11-2 and J is TRBJ2-7; D not resolved. Germline CDR1 reads SGHAT; CDR2 reads FQNNGV. The CDR3 length is 14 residues. V lost 1 base to trimming and J lost 5 bases, with 12 bases between them. The CDR3, as DNA: TGTGCCAGCAGCTTAGGGCGCGGTTTCCACGAGCAGTACTTC. Translation: CASSLGRGFHEQYF.

The V call is TRBV4-1, the J call TRBJ1-1, with D possibly matching TRBD1 (6 bases). Trimming cost V 4 bases and J 3 bases, with 12 bases left between them. Germline V gives CDR1 MGHRA, CDR2 YSYEKL. This CDR3 is 14 amino acids long. The CDR3 is CASSPWNRDTEAFF. DNA of the CDR3: TGCGCCAGCAGCCCCTGGAACAGGGACACTGAAGCTTTCTTT.

The CDR3 spells CASSRNTGLSGNTIYF. The DNA of the CDR3 is TGTGCCAGCAGTCGTAATACCGGACTCTCTGGAAACACCATATATTTT. The chain has TRBV5-6 and TRBJ1-3; D gene uncertain. The CDR3 covers 16 residues. V shed 5 bases and J shed 0 bases, with 15 bases lying between them. From germline, CDR1 is SGHDT and CDR2 YYEEEE.